A single count supports the clone carrying this T cell receptor beta chain. The data are from a study of tumor and adjacent non-tumor tissue in lung cancer. Study information: The cohort had about a dozen adenocarcinoma, 2 squamous cell and 1 small cell patients.

TCRbeta libraries were built with three rounds of nested PCR, modified from ARM-PCR. TCRdb reprocessed the multiplex PCR reads via MiXCR and lists one record per CDR3 protein. The profile shows roughly 81,000 distinct CDR3 sequences, approximately 57% of them singletons. RNA was extracted from bulk tissue without any cell sorting. The CDR3 loop spans 12 amino acids. Germline V CDR1 and CDR2: SGHVS, FQNEAQ. V gave up 7 bases and J gave up 2 bases, with 9 bases separating them. Material: lung tumor tissue. This clonotype was sampled from a man between 65 and 85 years old with non-small cell lung cancer. V gene TRBV7-8 combines with J gene TRBJ2-7; D remains ambiguous. The CDR3 reads CASNVVAYEQYF. The CDR3 DNA follows: TGTGCCAGCAACGTAGTAGCCTACGAGCAGTACTTC.